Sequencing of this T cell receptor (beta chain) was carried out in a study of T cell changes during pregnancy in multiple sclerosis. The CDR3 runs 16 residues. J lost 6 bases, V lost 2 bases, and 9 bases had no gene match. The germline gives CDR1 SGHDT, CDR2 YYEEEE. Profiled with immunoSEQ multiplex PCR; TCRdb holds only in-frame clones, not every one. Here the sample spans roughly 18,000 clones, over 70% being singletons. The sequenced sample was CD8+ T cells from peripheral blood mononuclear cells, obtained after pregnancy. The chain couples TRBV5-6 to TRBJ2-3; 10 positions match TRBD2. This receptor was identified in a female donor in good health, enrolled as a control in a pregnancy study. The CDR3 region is CASSLDSGGPRDTQYF. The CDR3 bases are TGTGCCAGCAGCTTAGATAGCGGGGGGCCCAGGGATACGCAGTATTTT. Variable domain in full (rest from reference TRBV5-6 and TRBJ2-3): DAGVTQSPTHLIKTRGQQVTLRCSPKSGHDTVSWYQQALGQGPQFIFQYYEEEERQRGNFPDRFSGHQFPNYSSELNVNALLLGDSALYLCASSLDSGGPRDTQYFGPGTRLTVL.